This passage covers 7 T cell receptor beta chains from one sample sequenced in a study of Ad26.COV2.S vaccination and SARS-CoV-2 variants (dated by TCRdb to the early 2020s). The library was generated by the immunoSEQ multiplex PCR assay. This is the immuneACCESS table as TCRdb keeps it, with only in-frame sequences that have V and J called. A part of the clones is gone; compared with another copy, unresolved V genes explain less than half, and the rest is unexplained. This sample has around 250,000 clones in its table, and around 90% of those were observed once. Of the sample, about 2.8% is held by the ten largest clones. In light of the paper, this sample's treatment or condition label describes: roughly 20 received Ad26.COV2.S at low or high dose, single or two shots; five or six received placebo; per-sample allocation not given. For vaccine and placebo recipients, repertoires were sequenced using samples collected on day 63 after the first injection.

The sequences come from peripheral blood, collected in a trial of Ad26.COV2.S vaccine versus placebo. Receptors originate from a person between 18 and 60 years old who received the Ad26.COV2.S COVID-19 vaccine or a placebo.

This chain joins TRBV5-8 and TRBJ2-7; perhaps TRBD1 as D (5 bases). This CDR3 region has 14 residues. Per the germline V gene, CDR1 is SGHTS and CDR2 is YDEGEE. V lost 1 base and J 0 bases, leaving 8 bases between the germline ends. The CDR3 is CASSLTGASYEQYF. CDR3 coding DNA: TGTGCCAGCAGCTTGACAGGCGCCTCCTACGAGCAGTACTTC.

V gene TRBV30 combines with J gene TRBJ1-1, with TRBD1 matching over 10 bases. Germline loops: CDR1 GTSNPN, CDR2 SVGIG (reference sequence). V was pared by 0 bases and J by 4 bases, with 5 bases of the junction left unmatched. The CDR3 is made up of 15 amino acids. The CDR3 nucleotides are TGTGCCTGGAGTGTACGCAGGACAGGGGGCACTGAAGCTTTCTTT. Protein sequence: CAWSVRRTGGTEAFF.

J is TRBJ2-1 and V is TRBV4-1, with D unclear. Trimming shortened V by 0 bases and J by 9 bases, and 15 bases separated the two germline ends. CDR1 is MGHRA and CDR2 is YSYEKL in the germline V gene. CDR3 length: 15 residues. CDR3 loop: CASSQDRVRVGEQFF. CDR3 DNA: TGCGCCAGCAGCCAAGATAGGGTAAGGGTTGGTGAGCAGTTCTTC.

The chain recombines TRBV29-1 with TRBJ2-3; TRBD2 matches 13 bases. Germline values: CDR1 SQVTM, CDR2 ANQGSEA. The trim removed 4 bases at V and 2 bases at J, leaving 3 bases unmatched. CDR3 length: 15 amino acids. For the CDR3, the DNA is TGCAGCGTTGTGGGACTAGCGGGGAACACAGATACGCAGTATTTT. Its translation is CSVVGLAGNTDTQYF.

J is TRBJ1-3 and V is TRBV6-5, with TRBD1 matching 7 bases. V shed 10 bases, J shed 2 bases, and the junction held 5 bases outside the gene matches. Germline CDR1 reads MNHEY; CDR2 reads SVGAGI. CDR3 length: 13 residues. The CDR3 protein is CATIRGTGNTIYF. In DNA form, the CDR3 reads TGTGCCACTATCAGGGGGACTGGAAACACCATATATTTT.

The chain recombines TRBV3-1 (or the pseudogene TRBV3-2) with TRBJ2-7, with a tentative D call TRBD2 (7 bases). The CDR3 is 15 amino acids. Trimming shortened V by 1 base and J by 8 bases, and 18 bases separated the two germline ends. Germline V gene lookup returns CDR1 LGHDT and CDR2 YNNKEL (reference sequence). This chain's CDR3 is CASSQGGGHPPQQYF. The CDR3 DNA sequence: TGTGCCAGCAGCCAAGGGGGGGGCCATCCCCCCCAGCAGTACTTC.

The CDR3 is CATSDPNTGTDTQYF. The DNA for the CDR3 is TGTGCCACCAGTGATCCAAACACGGGCACAGATACGCAGTATTTT. V is TRBV24-1 and J is TRBJ2-3; D is unresolved. This CDR3 is built from 15 residues. V lost 3 bases and J 1 base, leaving 10 bases between the germline ends. In germline, CDR1 is KGHDR, CDR2 SFDVKD.